Listed here is a single T cell receptor beta chain. Its antigen is unknown. Base quality data are lacking; no much larger clone is found one base away. This specimen belongs to a study of shared clonotypes between healthy human individuals (dated by TCRdb to 2019 to 2021). Study-level background: The cohort included a few men and a couple of women between 18 and 49 years of age. For each donor, three plates each were used for CD4 naive and CD4 memory, two plates were used for CD8 naive, and one plate was used for CD8 memory. To estimate repertoire size and how much clonotypes are shared between individuals, the study performed deep sequencing of blood TCR repertoires from a handful of healthy adults. To increase sequencing depth and limit assay-specific biases, TCR repertoire library preparation and sequencing were carried out by different laboratories using diverse techniques. Per donor, leukapheresis produced somewhere between about 0.85 and 10 billion PBMCs. Overall study results and their limits: Sampling was restricted to blood, and TCR repertoires in tissues likely differ from the TCR repertoires found in blood. Clonotypes shared by all four sorted-subset donors showed higher generation probabilities than non-shared clonotypes. About 5% of naive CD4, more than 3% of naive CD8, roughly 2.5% of memory CD4, and 0.35% to 0.4% of memory CD8 clonotypes were shared across several donors. Incomplete sequencing was indicated by rarefaction of sorted-subset datasets, despite the large sequencing depth. Based on pairwise subsampling, the degree of clonotype sharing among donors was expected to be affected by sequencing depth. Estimated clonotype richness was generally larger for naive than for memory subsets. Because the study included only a small number of donors, the genetic and exposure-history diversity represented was limited.

Using the deep immunoSEQ assay, TCR CDR3 regions were amplified from genomic DNA by multiplex PCR. Genomic DNA extracted from each cell subset was distributed evenly over all wells of several immunoSEQ 96-well plates, and each plate served as one replicate. For sorted subsets, about 0.2 ug genomic DNA, equal to some 28,000 T cell genomes, was loaded into each replicate PCR. Purified libraries were measured with a Qubit 3.0 fluorometer, size-checked on a Bioanalyzer 2100, and measured again with the KAPA Library Quantification kit. A separate single-read 150-cycle Illumina NextSeq 550 flow cell was used to sequence each immunoSEQ 96-well plate. In the authors' own workflow: Because the immunoSEQ output held only junctional sequences and lacked quality scores, the filtering could not match the filtering applied to full-length reads. Sequences were annotated with PyIR, a Python wrapper for IgBLAST v1.9, using IMGT germline references to assign V/J genes and CDR3. Any read was removed if the V/J assignment was weak (E-value above 1e-6), the CDR3 was missing, or the read contained stop codons, out-of-frame junctions, or ambiguous translated residues. V3J clonotypes were defined by identical inferred V gene, J gene, and CDR3 amino acid sequence. The percentage overlap between two repertoires was calculated by dividing the number of shared unique clonotypes by the size of the smaller repertoire. RTK rarefaction, the Chao1 estimator, and Recon v2.1 estimates of unobserved clonotypes were used to assess repertoire richness. Generation probabilities for all TCRbeta clonotypes obtained by the gDNA method from a handful of donors were computed using OLGA. Sourced from immuneACCESS, this table was stored by TCRdb with only in-frame sequences that have V and J called. A share of the clones is absent; for the studies checked, an unresolved V gene accounts for under half, and the remainder has no known explanation. V and J calls plus clone size are reproduced from that table; the DNA served to infer D and trimming. This sample comprises 650,000 to 800,000 clones, about 92% of them detected only once. The ten largest clones take up about 24% of the sample.

CD8 naive samples were CD45RO-negative cells positively selected for CCR7, giving a CD45RA+CCR7+ population that excluded TemRA cells. Donors were healthy HIV-negative adults with no recently reported acute infections or vaccinations. Every donor was a Caucasian adult living in Nashville, Tennessee, USA. Blood was collected by leukapheresis, and PBMCs were isolated by Ficoll-Histopaque density gradient centrifugation and then cryopreserved in liquid nitrogen vapor phase. Analytical flow cytometry was used to check the purity and quantity of each magnetically sorted T cell population. Genomic DNA was isolated from each sorted fraction and quantified by UV absorbance on a Nanodrop 2000c. The sequencing input was naive CD8+ T cells sorted from blood. The sample's cell subset or site label, in plain terms: CD45RA+CCR7+. This receptor was taken from a young man in good health.

The CDR3 sequence is CASSLESGSLRAEQFF. DNA sequence: TGTGCCAGCAGCTTAGAAAGCGGGAGCTTGCGTGCTGAGCAGTTCTTC. The sequence links TRBV7-8 to TRBJ2-1; the junction holds 8 bases that match TRBD2. After removal of 1 base from V and 9 bases from J, the junction retains 11 bases not matched to a gene. The germline V gene provides CDR1 SGHVS and CDR2 FQNEAQ. The CDR3 measures 16 amino acids from cysteine to phenylalanine. CDR3 DNA is the only sequence kept; it has 48 bases, read in frame from the first base. Reference TRBV7-8 and TRBJ2-1 proteins supply the regions before and after the CDR3; the full variable domain is: GAGVSQSPRYKVAKRGQDVALRCDPISGHVSLFWYQQALGQGPEFLTYFQNEAQLDKSGLPSDRFFAERPEGSVSTLKIQRTQQEDSAVYLCASSLESGSLRAEQFFGPGTRLTVL.